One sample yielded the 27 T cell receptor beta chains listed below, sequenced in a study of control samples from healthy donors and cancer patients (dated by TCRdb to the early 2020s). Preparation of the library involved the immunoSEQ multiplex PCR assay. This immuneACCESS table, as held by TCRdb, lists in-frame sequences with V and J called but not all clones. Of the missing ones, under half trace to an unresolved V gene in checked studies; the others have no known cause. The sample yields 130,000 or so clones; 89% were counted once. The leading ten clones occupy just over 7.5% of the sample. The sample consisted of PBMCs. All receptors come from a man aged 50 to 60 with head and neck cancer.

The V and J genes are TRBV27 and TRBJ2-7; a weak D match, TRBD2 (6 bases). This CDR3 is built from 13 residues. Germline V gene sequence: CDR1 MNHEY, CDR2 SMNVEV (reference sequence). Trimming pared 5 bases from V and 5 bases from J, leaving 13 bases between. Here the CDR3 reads CASSIAARDEQYF. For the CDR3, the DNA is TGTGCCAGCAGTATAGCGGCCCGGGACGAGCAGTACTTC.

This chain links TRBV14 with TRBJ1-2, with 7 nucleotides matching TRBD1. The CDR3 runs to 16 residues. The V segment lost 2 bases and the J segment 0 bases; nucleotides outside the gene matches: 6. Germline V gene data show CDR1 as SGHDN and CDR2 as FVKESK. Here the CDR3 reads CASSQLVGQANYGYTF. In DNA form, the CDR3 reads TGTGCCAGCAGCCAACTAGTCGGACAGGCTAACTATGGCTACACCTTC.

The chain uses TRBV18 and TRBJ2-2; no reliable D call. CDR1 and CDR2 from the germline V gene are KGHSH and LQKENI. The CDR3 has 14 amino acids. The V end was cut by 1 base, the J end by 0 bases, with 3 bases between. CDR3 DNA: TGTGCCAGCTCACCACTTTCGAACACCGGGGAGCTGTTTTTT. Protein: CASSPLSNTGELFF.

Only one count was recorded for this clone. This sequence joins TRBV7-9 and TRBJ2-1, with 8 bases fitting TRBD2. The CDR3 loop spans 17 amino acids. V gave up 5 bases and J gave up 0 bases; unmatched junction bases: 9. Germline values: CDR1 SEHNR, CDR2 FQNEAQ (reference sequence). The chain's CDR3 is CASSDRLAPFSYNEQFF. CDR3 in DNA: TGTGCCAGCAGCGATCGACTAGCGCCCTTCTCCTACAATGAGCAGTTCTTC.

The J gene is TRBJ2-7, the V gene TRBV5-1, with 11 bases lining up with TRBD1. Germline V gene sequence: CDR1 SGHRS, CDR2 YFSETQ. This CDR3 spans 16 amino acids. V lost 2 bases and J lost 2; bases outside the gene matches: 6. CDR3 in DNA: TGCGCCAGCAGCTTAGGGGGACAGGGGGTTGCCTACGAGCAGTACTTC. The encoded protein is CASSLGGQGVAYEQYF.

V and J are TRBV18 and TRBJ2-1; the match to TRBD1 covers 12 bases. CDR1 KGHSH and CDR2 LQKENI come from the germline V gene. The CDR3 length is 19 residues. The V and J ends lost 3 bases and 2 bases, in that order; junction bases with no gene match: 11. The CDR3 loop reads CASSPPGTGGAGTYNEQFF. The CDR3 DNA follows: TGTGCCAGCTCACCTCCCGGGACAGGGGGCGCGGGGACCTACAATGAGCAGTTCTTC.

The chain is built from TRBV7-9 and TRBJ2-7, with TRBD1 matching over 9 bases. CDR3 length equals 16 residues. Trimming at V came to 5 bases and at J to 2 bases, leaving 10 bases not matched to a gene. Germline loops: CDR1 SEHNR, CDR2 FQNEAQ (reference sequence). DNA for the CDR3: TGTGCCAGCAGCCCGGGACAGGGAGAGGCCCCCTACGAGCAGTACTTC. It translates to CASSPGQGEAPYEQYF.

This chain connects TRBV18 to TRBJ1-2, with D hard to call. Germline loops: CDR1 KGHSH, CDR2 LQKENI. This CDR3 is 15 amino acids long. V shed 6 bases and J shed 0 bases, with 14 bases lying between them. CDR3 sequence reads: CASSPDRSANYGYTF. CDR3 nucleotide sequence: TGTGCCAGCTCTCCCGACCGATCAGCTAACTATGGCTACACCTTC.

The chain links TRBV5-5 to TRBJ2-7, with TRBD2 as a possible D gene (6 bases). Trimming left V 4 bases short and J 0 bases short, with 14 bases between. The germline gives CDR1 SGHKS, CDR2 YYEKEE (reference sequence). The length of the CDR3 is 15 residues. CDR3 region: CASSLGTDNSYEQYF. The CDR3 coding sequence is TGTGCCAGCAGCCTAGGGACTGATAACTCCTACGAGCAGTACTTC.

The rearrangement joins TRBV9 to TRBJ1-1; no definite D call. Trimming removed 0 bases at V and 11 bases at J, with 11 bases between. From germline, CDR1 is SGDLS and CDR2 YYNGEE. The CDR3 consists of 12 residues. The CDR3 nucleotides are TGTGCCAGCAGCGTAGTGGGGAGTGGTGCTTTCTTT. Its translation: CASSVVGSGAFF.

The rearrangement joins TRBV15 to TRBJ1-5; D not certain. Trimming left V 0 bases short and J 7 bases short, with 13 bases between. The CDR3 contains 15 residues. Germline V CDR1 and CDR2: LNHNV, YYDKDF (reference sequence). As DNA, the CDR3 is TGTGCCACCAGCAGAGATTACGGGGTTGGGCAGCCCCAGCATTTT. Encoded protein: CATSRDYGVGQPQHF.

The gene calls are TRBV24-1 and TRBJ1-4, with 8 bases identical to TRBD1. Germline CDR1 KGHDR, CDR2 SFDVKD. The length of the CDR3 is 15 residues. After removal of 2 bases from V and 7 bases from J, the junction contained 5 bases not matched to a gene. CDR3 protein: CATSDSRGPGEKLFF. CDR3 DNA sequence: TGTGCCACCAGTGATTCCAGGGGGCCGGGTGAAAAACTGTTTTTT.

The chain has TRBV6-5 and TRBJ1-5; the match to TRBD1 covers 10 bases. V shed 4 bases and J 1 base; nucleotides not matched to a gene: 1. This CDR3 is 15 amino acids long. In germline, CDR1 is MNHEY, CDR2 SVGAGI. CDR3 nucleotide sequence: TGTGCCAGCAGTTTGGACAGGGGGAGCAATCAGCCCCAGCATTTT. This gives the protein CASSLDRGSNQPQHF.

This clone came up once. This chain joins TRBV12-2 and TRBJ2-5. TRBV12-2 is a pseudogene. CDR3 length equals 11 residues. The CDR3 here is CASRLGQTQYF. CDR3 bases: TGTGCAAGTCGCTTAGGACAGACCCAGTACTTC.

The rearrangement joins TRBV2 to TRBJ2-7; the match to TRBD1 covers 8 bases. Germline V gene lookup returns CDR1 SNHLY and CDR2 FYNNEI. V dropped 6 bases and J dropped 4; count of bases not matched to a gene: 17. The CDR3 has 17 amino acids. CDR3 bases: TGTGCCAGCAGCCGCCCCCTTACAGGGGGGAAAAAATACGAGCAGTACTTC. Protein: CASSRPLTGGKKYEQYF.

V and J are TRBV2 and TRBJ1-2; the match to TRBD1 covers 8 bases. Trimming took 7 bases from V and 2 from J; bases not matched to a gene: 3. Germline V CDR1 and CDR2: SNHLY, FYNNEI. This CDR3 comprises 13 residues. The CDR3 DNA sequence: TGTGCCAGCAACGCAGGGGGCAACTATGGCTACACCTTC. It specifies CASNAGGNYGYTF.

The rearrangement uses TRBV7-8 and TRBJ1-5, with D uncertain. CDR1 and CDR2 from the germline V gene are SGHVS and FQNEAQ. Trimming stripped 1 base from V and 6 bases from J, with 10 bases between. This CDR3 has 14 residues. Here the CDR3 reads CASSLERWGQPQHF. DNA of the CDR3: TGTGCCAGCAGCTTAGAGCGGTGGGGTCAGCCCCAGCATTTT.

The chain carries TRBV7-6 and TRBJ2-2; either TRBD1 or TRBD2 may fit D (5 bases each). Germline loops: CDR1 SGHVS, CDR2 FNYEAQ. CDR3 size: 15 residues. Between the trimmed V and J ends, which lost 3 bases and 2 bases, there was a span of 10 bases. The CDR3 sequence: CASSFRDGNTGELFF. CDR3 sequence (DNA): TGTGCCAGCAGCTTCCGGGACGGTAACACCGGGGAGCTGTTTTTT.

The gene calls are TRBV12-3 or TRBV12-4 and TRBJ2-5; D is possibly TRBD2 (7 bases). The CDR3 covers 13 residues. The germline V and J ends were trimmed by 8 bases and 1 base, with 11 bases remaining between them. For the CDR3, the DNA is TGTGCCAGCGGCGGGGGCTCCCAAGAGACCCAGTACTTC. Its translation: CASGGGSQETQYF.

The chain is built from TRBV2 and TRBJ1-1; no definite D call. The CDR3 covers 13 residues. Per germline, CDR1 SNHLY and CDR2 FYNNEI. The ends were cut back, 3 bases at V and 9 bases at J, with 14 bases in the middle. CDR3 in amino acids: CASSDDRRLKAFF. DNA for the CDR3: TGTGCCAGCAGTGATGACCGACGGCTTAAAGCTTTCTTT.

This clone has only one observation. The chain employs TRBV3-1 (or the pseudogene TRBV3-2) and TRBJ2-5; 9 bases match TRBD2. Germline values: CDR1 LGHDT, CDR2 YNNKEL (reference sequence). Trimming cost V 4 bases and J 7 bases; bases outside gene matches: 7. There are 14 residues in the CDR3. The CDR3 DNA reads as TGTGCCAGCAGCCCTCGGACTAGCGAGGCGACCCAGTACTTC. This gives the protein CASSPRTSEATQYF.

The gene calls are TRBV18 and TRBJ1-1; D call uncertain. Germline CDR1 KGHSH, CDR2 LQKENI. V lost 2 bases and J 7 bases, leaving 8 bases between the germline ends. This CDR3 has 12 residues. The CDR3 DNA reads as TGTGCCAGCTCACCAACGGAGAATGAAGCTTTCTTT. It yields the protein CASSPTENEAFF.

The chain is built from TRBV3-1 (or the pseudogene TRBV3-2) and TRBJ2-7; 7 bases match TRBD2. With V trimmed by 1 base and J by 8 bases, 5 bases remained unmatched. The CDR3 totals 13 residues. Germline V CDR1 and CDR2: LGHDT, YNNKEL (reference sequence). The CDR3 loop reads CASSQGGGSQQYF. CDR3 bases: TGTGCCAGCAGCCAAGGGGGGGGGTCACAGCAGTACTTC.

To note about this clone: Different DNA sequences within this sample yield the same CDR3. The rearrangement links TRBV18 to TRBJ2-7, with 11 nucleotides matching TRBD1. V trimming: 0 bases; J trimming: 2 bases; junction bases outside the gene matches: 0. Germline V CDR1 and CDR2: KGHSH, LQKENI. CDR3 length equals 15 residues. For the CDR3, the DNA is TGTGCCAGCTCACCACCGGGACAGGGGGCCTACGAGCAGTACTTC. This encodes CASSPPGQGAYEQYF.

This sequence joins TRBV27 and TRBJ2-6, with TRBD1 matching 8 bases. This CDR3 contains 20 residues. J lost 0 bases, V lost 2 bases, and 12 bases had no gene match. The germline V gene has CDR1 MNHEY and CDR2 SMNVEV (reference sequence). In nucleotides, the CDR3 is TGTGCCAGCAGTTTAAAGAATCGGGTGACAGGGGACTCTGGGGCCAACGTCCTGACTTTC. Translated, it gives CASSLKNRVTGDSGANVLTF.

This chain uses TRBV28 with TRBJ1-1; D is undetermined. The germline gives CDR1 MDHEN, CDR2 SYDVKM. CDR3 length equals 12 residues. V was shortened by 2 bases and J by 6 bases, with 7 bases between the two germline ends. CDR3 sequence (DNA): TGTGCCAGCAGTTTAAGTATGTCTGAAGCTTTCTTT. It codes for CASSLSMSEAFF.

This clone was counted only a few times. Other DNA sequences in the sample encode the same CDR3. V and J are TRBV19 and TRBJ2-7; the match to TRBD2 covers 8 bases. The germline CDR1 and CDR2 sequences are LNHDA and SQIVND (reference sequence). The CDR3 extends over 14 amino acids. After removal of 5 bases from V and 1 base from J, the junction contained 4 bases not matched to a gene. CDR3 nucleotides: TGTGCCAGTAGTGAGCGGGGGCCATCCTACGAGCAGTACTTC. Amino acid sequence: CASSERGPSYEQYF.